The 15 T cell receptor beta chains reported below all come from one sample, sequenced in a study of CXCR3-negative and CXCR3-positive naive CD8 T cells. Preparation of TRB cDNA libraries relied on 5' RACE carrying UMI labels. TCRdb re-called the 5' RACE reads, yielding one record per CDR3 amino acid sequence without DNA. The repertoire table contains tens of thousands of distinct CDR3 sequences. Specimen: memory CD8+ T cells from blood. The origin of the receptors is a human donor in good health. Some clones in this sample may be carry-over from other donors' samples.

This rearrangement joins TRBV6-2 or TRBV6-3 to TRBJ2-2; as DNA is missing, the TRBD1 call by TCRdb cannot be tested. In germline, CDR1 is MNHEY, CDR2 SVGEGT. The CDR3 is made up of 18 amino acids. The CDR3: CASSFSPQGTAYTGELFF.

The chain's CDR3 is CASGDGSSYNEQFF. The chain joins TRBV6-4 to TRBJ2-1. CDR1 is MRHNA and CDR2 is SNTAGT in the germline V gene. The CDR3 covers 14 residues.

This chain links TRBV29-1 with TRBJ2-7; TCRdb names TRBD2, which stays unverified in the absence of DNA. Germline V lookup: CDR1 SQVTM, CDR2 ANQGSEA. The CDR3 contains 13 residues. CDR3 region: CSAGDSLANEQYF.

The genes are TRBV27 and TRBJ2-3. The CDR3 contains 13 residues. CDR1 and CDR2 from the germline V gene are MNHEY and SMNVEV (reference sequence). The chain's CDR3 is CARSTPSTDTQYF.

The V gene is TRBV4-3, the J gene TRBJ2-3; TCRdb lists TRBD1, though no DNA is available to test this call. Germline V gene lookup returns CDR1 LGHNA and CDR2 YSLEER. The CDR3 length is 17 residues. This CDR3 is CASSQEMTDTRTDTQYF.

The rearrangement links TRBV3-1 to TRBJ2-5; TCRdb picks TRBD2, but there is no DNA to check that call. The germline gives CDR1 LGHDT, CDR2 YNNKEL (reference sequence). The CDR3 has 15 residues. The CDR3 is CASSQDPGLQETQYF.

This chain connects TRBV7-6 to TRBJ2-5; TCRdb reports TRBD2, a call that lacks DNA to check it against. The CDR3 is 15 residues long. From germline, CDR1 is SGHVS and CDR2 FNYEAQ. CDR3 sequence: CASSDSAGGLETQYF.

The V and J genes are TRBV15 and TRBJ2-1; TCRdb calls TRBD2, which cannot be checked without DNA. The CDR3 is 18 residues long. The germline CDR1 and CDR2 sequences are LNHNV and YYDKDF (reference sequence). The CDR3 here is CATSRDPLWRGGLNEQFF.

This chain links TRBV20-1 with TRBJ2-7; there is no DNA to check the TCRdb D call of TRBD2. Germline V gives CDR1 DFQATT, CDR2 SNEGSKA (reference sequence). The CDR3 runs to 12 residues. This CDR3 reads CSAPGTYYEQYF.

This chain's CDR3 is CASSLEGGELFF. This chain connects TRBV5-6 to TRBJ2-2. Per germline, CDR1 SGHDT and CDR2 YYEEEE. The CDR3 runs 12 residues.

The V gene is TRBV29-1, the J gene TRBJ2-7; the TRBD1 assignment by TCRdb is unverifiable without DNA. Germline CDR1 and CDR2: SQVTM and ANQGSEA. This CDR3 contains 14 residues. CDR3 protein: CSAEGTGGKDEQYF.

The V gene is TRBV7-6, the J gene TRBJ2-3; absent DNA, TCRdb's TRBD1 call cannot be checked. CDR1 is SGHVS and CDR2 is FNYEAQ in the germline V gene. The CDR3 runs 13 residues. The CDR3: CASSSRTTDTQYF. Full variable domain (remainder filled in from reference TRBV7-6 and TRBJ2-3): GAGVSQSPRYKVTKRGQDVALRCDPISGHVSLYWYRQALGQGPEFLTYFNYEAQQDKSGLPNDRFSAERPEGSISTLTIQRTEQRDSAMYRCASSSRTTDTQYFGPGTRLTVL.

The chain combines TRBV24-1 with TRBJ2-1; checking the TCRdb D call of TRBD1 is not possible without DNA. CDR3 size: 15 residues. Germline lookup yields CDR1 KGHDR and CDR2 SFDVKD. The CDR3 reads CATSDPRDRDNEQFF.

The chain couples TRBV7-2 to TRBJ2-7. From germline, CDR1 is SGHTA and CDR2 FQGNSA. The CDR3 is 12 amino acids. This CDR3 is CASSFDRYEQYF.

CDR3 sequence reads: CASSLGLGQETQYF. This chain connects TRBV13 to TRBJ2-5. Germline V gives CDR1 PRHDT, CDR2 FYEKMQ (reference sequence). CDR3 length: 14 amino acids.